This entry features one T cell receptor beta chain sequence. This entry is derived from a study of patients and donors after allogeneic stem cell transplantation. TCRdb used MiXCR to reprocess the RT-PCR reads, holding one entry per CDR3 protein. Here the sample spans approximately 160,000 distinct CDR3 sequences, approximately 25% being singletons. The CDR3 length is 17 residues. The junction had 15 bases not matched to a gene; V was cut back by 5 bases and J by 9 bases. From germline, CDR1 is SEHNR and CDR2 FQNEAQ (reference sequence). This sequence originates from a human donor who was either an allogeneic HSCT recipient or a stem cell or donor lymphocyte infusion donor (not recorded which). It is not recorded whose cells these are; they may come from a transplant donor. Source material: blood, either unsorted or a sorted T cell fraction (not recorded which). The rearrangement uses TRBV7-9 and TRBJ1-6; 8 bases line up with TRBD1. CDR3 loop: CASSRTPGQVLASPLHF. CDR3 nucleotide sequence: TGTGCCAGCAGCAGAACTCCGGGACAGGTTTTGGCTTCACCCCTCCACTTT.